What follows are 28 T cell receptor delta chains derived from one specimen sequenced in a study of gamma-delta T cells after stem cell transplantation. TCRdb reanalysed the RT-PCR reads with CATT. The sample holds about 11,000 delta-chain clones, around two fifths seen once. The sample taken for sequencing was gamma-delta T cells. These receptors were collected from a human donor. It is not recorded whose cells these are; they may come from a transplant donor.

About this clone itself: Mismatch with germline at one junction end may stem from a read error. V is TRDV2 and J is TRDJ3, with a tentative D call TRDD2 (5 bases). CDR3 size: 19 residues. Germline loops: CDR1 GEAIGNYY, CDR2 EKD. The CDR3 region has the DNA TGTGCCTGTGACACCGCAGGATGCCCTACCTCCTTGGACACCCCACAGATGTTTTTC. It translates to CACDTAGCPTSLDTPQMFF.

The CDR3 DNA reads as TGTGCTAGTGGGGGAACTAAGTCCCGTACGGCCGATAAACTCATCTTT. It is translated as CASGGTKSRTADKLIF. This chain uses TRDV1 with TRDJ1, with 7 bases aligning to TRDD3. Germline loops: CDR1 TSWWSYY, CDR2 QGS. The trim removed 11 bases at V and 3 bases at J, leaving 18 bases unmatched. The CDR3 extends over 16 amino acids.

The chain joins TRDV1 to TRDJ1; the match to TRDD2 covers 9 bases. The CDR3 has 21 amino acids. The germline V gene has CDR1 TSWWSYY and CDR2 QGS. Trimming removed 4 bases from V and 3 bases from J; junction bases left unmatched: 24. This chain's CDR3 is CALGGPSYLVLAEFPSDKLIF. CDR3 DNA sequence: TGTGCTCTTGGGGGGCCTTCCTACCTCGTACTGGCTGAGTTCCCTTCCGATAAACTCATCTTT.

Judged by abundance, this clone is medium-sized. Other DNA sequences in this sample translate to the same CDR3. The chain links TRDV2 to TRDJ2, with 10 bases aligning to TRDD3. V dropped 3 bases and J dropped 4; count of bases not matched to a gene: 1. Germline assignment: CDR1 GEAIGNYY and CDR2 EKD. The CDR3 has 14 residues. The CDR3 here is CACDWGIPTAQLFF. The DNA for the CDR3 is TGTGCCTGTGACTGGGGGATACCGACAGCACAACTCTTCTTT.

The chain has TRDV3 and TRDJ1, with D possibly matching TRDD3 (5 bases). Trimming took 4 bases from V and 1 from J, leaving 28 bases between them. This CDR3 is built from 18 residues. Per germline, CDR1 TVYSNPD and CDR2 GDNSRS (reference sequence). CDR3 DNA sequence: TGTGCCTCGTTGAGCACGATACTGGTGGATTCCCTCACCGATAAACTCATCTTT. As protein: CASLSTILVDSLTDKLIF.

The J gene is TRDJ1, the V gene TRAV29/DV5; D unresolved. The germline V gene encodes CDR1 NSMFDY and CDR2 ISSIKDK. The CDR3 is made up of 17 amino acids. Trimming took off 3 bases at V and 6 bases at J, with 27 bases between the two ends. CDR3 in amino acids: CAAMWRARGWRTNKLIF. The CDR3 nucleotides are TGTGCAGCAATGTGGCGTGCCCGTGGCTGGCGGACCAATAAACTCATCTTT.

Of note for this clone: A much larger clone lies a single base off, so this may be a read error. CDR3: CALGETQRNWGIRSQLGAQLFF. In DNA form, the CDR3 reads TGTGCTCTTGGGGAAACACAAAGGAACTGGGGGATACGCTCCCAGCTCGGGGCACAACTCTTCTTT. The J gene is TRDJ2, the V gene TRDV1, with TRDD3 matching 13 bases. CDR3 length equals 22 residues. The V gene end was trimmed by 2 bases and the J gene end by 8 bases; junction bases not matched to a gene: 23. Per germline, CDR1 TSWWSYY and CDR2 QGS.

Only a few counts were recorded for this clone. CDR3 coding DNA: TGTGCCTTTAGCCCGCGTGGGGGCCGGACGTACACCGATAAACTCATCTTT. Translated: CAFSPRGGRTYTDKLIF. The genes are TRDV3 and TRDJ1; TRDD3 is a possible D gene (6 bases). The CDR3 runs to 17 residues. Looked up from germline, CDR1 is TVYSNPD and CDR2 is GDNSRS (reference sequence). Trimming removed 0 bases from V and 0 bases from J, with 20 bases in between.

This clone has a handful of counts. This clone may be a read error of a much larger clone one base away. The chain uses TRAV29/DV5 and TRDJ1; 9 bases fit TRDD3. With V trimmed by 0 bases and J by 3 bases, 36 bases remained unmatched. This CDR3 contains 25 residues. Per germline, CDR1 NSMFDY and CDR2 ISSIKDK. CDR3 DNA: TGTGCAGCAAGCGCGAGGATTCACCCCCTGTCCTACGTTAGGGGATACGTCGGTCTCGCCGATAAACTCATCTTT. Translating gives CAASARIHPLSYVRGYVGLADKLIF.

The chain couples TRDV2 to TRDJ3; 10 bases match TRDD3. The length of the CDR3 is 20 residues. With V trimmed by 0 bases and J by 2 bases, 9 bases remained unmatched. The germline V gene encodes CDR1 GEAIGNYY and CDR2 EKD. CDR3 protein: CACDTRWGIPGPWDTRQMFF. The CDR3 nucleotides read TGTGCCTGTGACACCCGGTGGGGGATACCGGGCCCCTGGGACACCCGACAGATGTTTTTC.

In this sample, this clone turned up a few times. V is TRDV1 and J is TRDJ2; no clear D. This CDR3 comprises 15 residues. CDR1 is TSWWSYY, CDR2 QGS, per germline. The V gene lost 0 bases and the J gene lost 8 bases, with 13 bases spanning the gap. CDR3 nucleotide sequence: TGTGCTCTTGGGGAACTACCGCCCCCCCGGGCACAACTCTTCTTT. This sequence encodes CALGELPPPRAQLFF.

The V call is TRDV3, the J call TRDJ3; D is uncertain. The CDR3 has 15 amino acids. Between the trimmed V and J ends, which lost 1 base and 2 bases, there was a span of 9 bases. The germline gives CDR1 TVYSNPD, CDR2 GDNSRS (reference sequence). The CDR3 spells CAFTYTAWDTRQMFF. CDR3 nucleotides: TGTGCCTTTACGTATACAGCCTGGGACACCCGACAGATGTTTTTC.

With respect to this clone: At one end the junction does not follow the germline gene, possibly because of a read error. This sample also contains other DNA sequences that code for the same CDR3. This rearrangement joins TRDV2 to TRDJ1; 7 bases match TRDD3. In germline, CDR1 is GEAIGNYY, CDR2 EKD. The CDR3 runs 18 residues. CDR3 loop: CACGPDWGSPFYTDKLIF. CDR3 nucleotide sequence: TGTGCCTGTGGCCCTGACTGGGGCTCCCCTTTTTACACTGATAAACTCATCTTT.

The gene calls are TRAV29/DV5 and TRDJ1; D is unresolved. Germline lookup yields CDR1 NSMFDY and CDR2 ISSIKDK. This CDR3 contains 23 residues. Trimming stripped 0 bases from V and 0 bases from J, with 36 bases between. The CDR3 region has the DNA TGTGCAGCAAGCGCGTGTACCGATTCCACTGAAAGAGGGAGGACTACCTACACCGATAAACTCATCTTT. The encoded protein is CAASACTDSTERGRTTYTDKLIF. The variable domain in full, completed from reference TRAV29/DV5 and TRDJ1, reads DQQVKQNSPSLSVQEGRISILNCDYTNSMFDYFLWYKKYPAEGPTFLISISSIKDKNEDGRFTVFLNKSAKHLSLHIVPSQPGDSAVYFCAASACTDSTERGRTTYTDKLIFGKGTRVTVEP.

This clone is a singleton in its sample. This sequence joins TRDV3 and TRDJ1; perhaps TRDD3 as D (6 bases). Looked up from germline, CDR1 is TVYSNPD and CDR2 is GDNSRS (reference sequence). Deletions cut 0 bases from V and 10 bases from J, with 24 bases between. This CDR3 contains 15 residues. CDR3 region: CAFSWGILGTYTLIF. The CDR3 coding sequence is TGTGCCTTTAGCTGGGGTATTCTGGGTACCTATACACTCATCTTT.

This clone was found a few times. The chain links TRDV1 to TRDJ2, with 9 bases aligning to TRDD3. The germline gives CDR1 TSWWSYY, CDR2 QGS. V was pared by 2 bases and J by 3 bases, with 10 bases of the junction left unmatched. This CDR3 comprises 18 residues. CDR3 loop: CALGEVLLLGEMTAQLFF. CDR3 sequence (DNA): TGTGCTCTTGGGGAAGTGCTTCTACTGGGGGAAATGACAGCACAACTCTTCTTT.

The chain has TRDV1 and TRDJ1, with TRDD3 matching 8 bases. Germline assignment: CDR1 TSWWSYY and CDR2 QGS. V was clipped by 1 base and J by 0 bases; unmatched bases: 37. The CDR3 loop spans 27 amino acids. The CDR3 sequence: CALGEPDSLYWGSPPKPWILYTDKLIF. The DNA of the CDR3 is TGTGCTCTTGGGGAACCGGACTCCCTGTACTGGGGGTCGCCCCCAAAACCATGGATTTTGTACACCGATAAACTCATCTTT.

In its sample, this clone was seen a few times. The V call is TRDV1, the J call TRDJ1, with TRDD3 matching 10 bases. Germline assignment: CDR1 TSWWSYY and CDR2 QGS. The CDR3 sequence is 18 residues long. V shed 6 bases and J 4 bases; nucleotides not matched to a gene: 17. The CDR3 region is CALGQVVRVGGYCDKLIF. The CDR3 nucleotides read TGTGCTCTTGGACAAGTGGTACGAGTTGGGGGATACTGCGATAAACTCATCTTT.

This clone was counted between two and nine times. CDR3 protein: CAFWGDSCSWDTRQMFF. For the CDR3, the DNA is TGTGCCTTTTGGGGGGATTCCTGCTCCTGGGACACCCGACAGATGTTTTTC. The chain combines TRDV2 with TRDJ3; TRDD3 matches 7 bases. Germline V CDR1 and CDR2: GEAIGNYY, EKD. This CDR3 contains 17 residues. V lost 8 bases, J lost 0 bases, and 9 bases stayed unmatched.

Only a few counts were recorded for this clone. Other nucleotide sequences in the sample specify the same CDR3. The V and J genes are TRDV2 and TRDJ3; a weak D match, TRDD3 (5 bases). V was cut by 7 bases and J by 0 bases, with 18 bases left in between. Per germline, CDR1 GEAIGNYY and CDR2 EKD. The CDR3 is made up of 18 amino acids. CDR3: CACEKILQSSWDTRQMFF. The CDR3 DNA reads as TGTGCCTGCGAGAAGATACTGCAAAGCTCCTGGGACACCCGACAGATGTTTTTC.

This clone was recorded a few times. The junction differs from germline at one of its ends, possibly a read error. The chain recombines TRDV1 with TRDJ1; D call uncertain. This CDR3 has 20 residues. Germline V CDR1 and CDR2: TSWWSYY, QGS. In DNA, the CDR3 is TGTGCTCTTGGGCCCTCCCCCTTTTCTTTGGGTGGGTTGAACACCCATAAACTCATCTTT. It encodes CALGPSPFSLGGLNTHKLIF.

V is TRDV1 and J is TRDJ1, with 8 positions matching TRDD3. Germline V gene data show CDR1 as TSWWSYY and CDR2 as QGS. The CDR3 sequence is 18 residues long. With 9 bases clipped from V and 1 base from J, the junction kept 19 bases outside the gene matches. The CDR3 nucleotides are TGTGCTCTCGTGCGTGGGATACGATCCCTCCAGTGCACCGATAAACTCATCTTT. Its protein product is CALVRGIRSLQCTDKLIF.

This chain links TRDV2 with TRDJ1; D is unresolved. The V gene lost 3 bases and the J gene lost 5 bases, with 30 bases spanning the gap. CDR1 GEAIGNYY and CDR2 EKD come from the germline V gene. CDR3 length: 19 amino acids. CDR3 sequence reads: CACDESEGPGILMTDKLIF. The CDR3 DNA sequence: TGTGCCTGTGACGAAAGCGAAGGTCCGGGCATTCTAATGACGGATAAACTCATCTTT.

This clone was found a few times. The gene calls are TRDV3 and TRDJ1; 13 positions match TRDD3. The CDR3 spans 16 residues. Germline trimming cut 3 bases from V and 0 bases from J; bases unmatched to any gene: 7. Germline values: CDR1 TVYSNPD, CDR2 GDNSRS (reference sequence). The CDR3 region is CAFLLGDTIYTDKLIF. The CDR3 DNA reads TGTGCCTTCCTACTGGGGGATACGATTTACACCGATAAACTCATCTTT. The full variable domain, its missing parts supplied by reference TRDV3 and TRDJ1, is CDKVTQSSPDQTVASGSEVVLLCTYDTVYSNPDLFWYRIRPDYSFQFVFYGDNSRSEGADFTQGRFSVKHILTQKAFHLVISPVRTEDSATYYCAFLLGDTIYTDKLIFGKGTRVTVEP.

This clone was observed a single time. It may be a read error: a sequence one base away is much more abundant. The rearrangement joins TRDV1 to TRDJ1, with 7 bases aligning to TRDD3. The CDR3 is 20 residues long. Germline V lookup: CDR1 TSWWSYY, CDR2 QGS. V shed 2 bases and J 3 bases; nucleotides not matched to a gene: 21. CDR3: CALGEVPCWGVNSWSDKLIF. The CDR3 DNA sequence: TGTGCTCTTGGGGAAGTCCCCTGCTGGGGGGTCAATAGCTGGTCCGATAAACTCATCTTT.

The chain couples TRDV3 to TRDJ3; 12 bases agree with TRDD3. The V gene's germline CDR1 is TVYSNPD and CDR2 GDNSRS (reference sequence). V lost 0 bases and J lost 0; bases outside the gene matches: 18. CDR3 length: 23 amino acids. In DNA form, the CDR3 reads TGTGCCTTTAGGGGAGAGGTACTGGGGGATACTTGGAGGGGCTCCTGGGACACCCGACAGATGTTTTTC. Its protein product is CAFRGEVLGDTWRGSWDTRQMFF. The entire variable domain, with the rest obtained from reference TRDV3 and TRDJ3, is as follows: CDKVTQSSPDQTVASGSEVVLLCTYDTVYSNPDLFWYRIRPDYSFQFVFYGDNSRSEGADFTQGRFSVKHILTQKAFHLVISPVRTEDSATYYCAFRGEVLGDTWRGSWDTRQMFFGTGIKLFVEP.

This clone turned up a few times. The chain uses TRDV2 and TRDJ1, with D uncertain. This CDR3 comprises 15 residues. Trimming left V 7 bases short and J 0 bases short, with 17 bases between. CDR1 is GEAIGNYY, CDR2 EKD, per germline. Written as DNA, the CDR3 is TGTGCCTGCTCTCCCTTAGCGGTTCACACCGATAAACTCATCTTT. It codes for CACSPLAVHTDKLIF.

This clone has more than one count but fewer than ten. V gene TRDV2 combines with J gene TRDJ3; 12 positions agree with TRDD3. The CDR3 is 21 residues long. After removal of 2 bases from V and 0 bases from J, the junction contained 10 bases not matched to a gene. CDR1 is GEAIGNYY, CDR2 EKD, per germline. The CDR3 coding sequence is TGTGCCTGTGACAAACTACTGGGGGATACACGGGGCTCCTGGGACACCCGACAGATGTTTTTC. It specifies CACDKLLGDTRGSWDTRQMFF.